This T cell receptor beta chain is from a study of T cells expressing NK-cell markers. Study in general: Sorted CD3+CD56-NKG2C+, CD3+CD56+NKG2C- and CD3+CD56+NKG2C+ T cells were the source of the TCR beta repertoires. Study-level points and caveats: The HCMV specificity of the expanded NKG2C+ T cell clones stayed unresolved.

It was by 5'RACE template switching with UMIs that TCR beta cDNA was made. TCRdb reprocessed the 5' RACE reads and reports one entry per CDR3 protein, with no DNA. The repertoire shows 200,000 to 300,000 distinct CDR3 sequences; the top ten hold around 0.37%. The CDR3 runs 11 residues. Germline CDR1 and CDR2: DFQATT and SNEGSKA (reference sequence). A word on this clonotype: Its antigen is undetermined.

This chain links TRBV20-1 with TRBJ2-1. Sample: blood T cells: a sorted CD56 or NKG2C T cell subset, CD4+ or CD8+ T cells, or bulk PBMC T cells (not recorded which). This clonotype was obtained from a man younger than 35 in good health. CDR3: CSARKDQSPFF.